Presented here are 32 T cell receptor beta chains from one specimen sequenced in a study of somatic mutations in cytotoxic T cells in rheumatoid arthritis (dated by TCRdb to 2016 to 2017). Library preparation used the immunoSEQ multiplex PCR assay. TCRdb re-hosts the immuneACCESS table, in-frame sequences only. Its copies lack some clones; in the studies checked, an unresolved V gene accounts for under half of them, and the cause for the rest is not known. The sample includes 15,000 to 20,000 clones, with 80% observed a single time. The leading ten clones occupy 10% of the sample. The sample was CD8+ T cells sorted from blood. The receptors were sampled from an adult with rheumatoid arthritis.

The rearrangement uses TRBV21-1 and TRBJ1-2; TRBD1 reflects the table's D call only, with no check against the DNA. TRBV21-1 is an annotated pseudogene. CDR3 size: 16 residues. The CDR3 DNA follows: TGTGCCAGCAGCAGATACCGGGACAGCCCTAACTATGGCTACACCTTC. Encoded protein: CASSRYRDSPNYGYTF.

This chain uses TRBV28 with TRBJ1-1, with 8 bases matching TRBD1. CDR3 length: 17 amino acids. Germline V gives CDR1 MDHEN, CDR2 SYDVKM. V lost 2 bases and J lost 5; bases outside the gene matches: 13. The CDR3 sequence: CASSLNGPGGVRTEAFF. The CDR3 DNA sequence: TGTGCCAGCAGTTTAAACGGCCCAGGGGGCGTGAGAACTGAAGCTTTCTTT.

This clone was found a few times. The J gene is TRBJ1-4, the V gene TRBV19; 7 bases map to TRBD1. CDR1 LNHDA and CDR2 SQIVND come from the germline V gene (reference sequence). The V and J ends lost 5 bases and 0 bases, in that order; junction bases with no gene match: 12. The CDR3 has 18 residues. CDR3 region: CASSADRDDSPTNEKLFF. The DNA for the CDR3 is TGTGCCAGTAGTGCCGACAGGGACGATTCCCCAACTAATGAAAAACTGTTTTTT.

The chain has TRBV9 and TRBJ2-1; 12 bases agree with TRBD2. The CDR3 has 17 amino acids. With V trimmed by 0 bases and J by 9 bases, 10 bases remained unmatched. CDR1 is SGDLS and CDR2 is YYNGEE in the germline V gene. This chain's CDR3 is CASSVGSLAGGHGEQFF. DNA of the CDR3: TGTGCCAGCAGCGTAGGGTCGCTAGCGGGGGGGCATGGTGAGCAGTTCTTC.

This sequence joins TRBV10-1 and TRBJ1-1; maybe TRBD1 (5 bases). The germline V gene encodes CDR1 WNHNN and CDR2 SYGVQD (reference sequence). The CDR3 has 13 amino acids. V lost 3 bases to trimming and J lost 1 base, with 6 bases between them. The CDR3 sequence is CASSDGGNTEAFF. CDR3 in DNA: TGCGCCAGCAGTGATGGGGGGAACACTGAAGCTTTCTTT.

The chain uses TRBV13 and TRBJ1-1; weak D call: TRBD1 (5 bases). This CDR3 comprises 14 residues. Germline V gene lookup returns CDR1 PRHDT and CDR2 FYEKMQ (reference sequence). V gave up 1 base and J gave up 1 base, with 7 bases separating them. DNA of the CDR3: TGTGCCAGCAGCTTAGCAGGGACGAACACTGAAGCTTTCTTT. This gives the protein CASSLAGTNTEAFF.

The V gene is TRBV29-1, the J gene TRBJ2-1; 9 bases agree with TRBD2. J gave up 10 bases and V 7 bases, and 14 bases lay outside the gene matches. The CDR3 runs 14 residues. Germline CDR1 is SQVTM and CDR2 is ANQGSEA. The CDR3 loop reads CSALAGRTRGEQFF. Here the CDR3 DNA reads TGCAGCGCCCTAGCGGGGAGGACGCGCGGAGAGCAGTTCTTC.

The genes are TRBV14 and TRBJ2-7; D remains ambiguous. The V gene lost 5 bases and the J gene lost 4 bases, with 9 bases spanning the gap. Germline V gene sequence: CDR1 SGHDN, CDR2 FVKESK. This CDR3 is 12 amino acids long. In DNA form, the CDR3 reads TGTGCCAGCAGCTCATTAGAATACGAGCAGTACTTC. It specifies CASSSLEYEQYF.

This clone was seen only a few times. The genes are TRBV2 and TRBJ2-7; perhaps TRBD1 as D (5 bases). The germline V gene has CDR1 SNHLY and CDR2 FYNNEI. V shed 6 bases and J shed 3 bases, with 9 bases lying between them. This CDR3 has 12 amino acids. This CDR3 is CASRGQYYEQYF. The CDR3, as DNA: TGTGCCAGCAGAGGACAATACTACGAGCAGTACTTC.

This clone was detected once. Here the CDR3 DNA reads TGTGCCAGTAGTATTCGGACTAGCGGGGGTTCGGAGCAGTACTTC. It specifies CASSIRTSGGSEQYF. V gene TRBV19 combines with J gene TRBJ2-7, with TRBD2 matching over 13 bases. The ends lost 3 bases at V and 7 bases at J; junction bases unmatched: 6. The CDR3 sequence is 15 residues long. Per the germline V gene, CDR1 is LNHDA and CDR2 is SQIVND (reference sequence).

As DNA, the CDR3 is TGTGCCAGCAGTGCGTGGACTAGACGCACAGATACGCAGTATTTT. Protein: CASSAWTRRTDTQYF. This chain uses TRBV6-5 with TRBJ2-3; 7 positions match TRBD2. J lost 1 base, V lost 5 bases, and 6 bases had no gene match. The CDR3 loop spans 15 amino acids. Germline CDR1 and CDR2: MNHEY and SVGAGI.

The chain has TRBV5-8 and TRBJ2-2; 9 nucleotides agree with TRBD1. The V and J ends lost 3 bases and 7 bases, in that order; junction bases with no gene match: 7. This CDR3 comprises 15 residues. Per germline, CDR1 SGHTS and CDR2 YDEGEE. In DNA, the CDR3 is TGTGCCAGCAGCTACCGGACAGGGGAAGGCGGGGAGCTGTTTTTT. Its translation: CASSYRTGEGGELFF.

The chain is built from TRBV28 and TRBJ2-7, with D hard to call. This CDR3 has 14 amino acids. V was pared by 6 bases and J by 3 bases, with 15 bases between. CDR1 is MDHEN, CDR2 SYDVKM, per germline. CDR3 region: CASRMGLSDYEQYF. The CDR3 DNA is TGTGCCAGCAGAATGGGTTTGTCAGACTACGAGCAGTACTTC.

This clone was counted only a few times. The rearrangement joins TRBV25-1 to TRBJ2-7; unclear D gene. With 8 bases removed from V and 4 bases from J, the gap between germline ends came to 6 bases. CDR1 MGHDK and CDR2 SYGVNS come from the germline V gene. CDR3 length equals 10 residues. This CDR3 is CASRGYEQYF. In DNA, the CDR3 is TGTGCCAGCCGTGGGTACGAGCAGTACTTC.

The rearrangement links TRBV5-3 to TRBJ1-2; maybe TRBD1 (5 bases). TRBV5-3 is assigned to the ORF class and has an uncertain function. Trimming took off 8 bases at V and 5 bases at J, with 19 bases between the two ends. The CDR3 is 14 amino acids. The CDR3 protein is CARGPRGTFYGYTF. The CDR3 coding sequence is TGTGCCAGGGGGCCTAGGGGCACCTTTTATGGCTACACCTTC.

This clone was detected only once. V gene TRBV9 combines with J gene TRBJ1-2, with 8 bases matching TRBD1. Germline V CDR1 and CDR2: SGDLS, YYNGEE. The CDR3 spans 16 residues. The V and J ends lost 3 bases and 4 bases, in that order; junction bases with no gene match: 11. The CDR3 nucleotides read TGTGCCAGCAGCGCCGCCCGACAGGGGTCGGGCTATGGCTACACCTTC. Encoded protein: CASSAARQGSGYGYTF.

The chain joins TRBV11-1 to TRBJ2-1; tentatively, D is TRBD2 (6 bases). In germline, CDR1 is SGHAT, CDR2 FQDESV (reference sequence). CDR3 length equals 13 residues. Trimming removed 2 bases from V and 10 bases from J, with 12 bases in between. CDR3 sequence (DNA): TGTGCCAGCAGCTTACGCGGCGGGGTCGAGCAGTTCTTC. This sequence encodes CASSLRGGVEQFF.

CDR3 in DNA: TGTGCCAGCAGCCTATCTACGGGACACGAAATCCCTTACGAGCAGTACTTC. As protein: CASSLSTGHEIPYEQYF. The V and J genes are TRBV5-6 and TRBJ2-7; D possibly corresponds to TRBD1 (6 bases). The germline V and J ends were trimmed by 4 bases and 4 bases, with 24 bases remaining between them. The CDR3 runs 17 residues. CDR1 is SGHDT, CDR2 YYEEEE, per germline.

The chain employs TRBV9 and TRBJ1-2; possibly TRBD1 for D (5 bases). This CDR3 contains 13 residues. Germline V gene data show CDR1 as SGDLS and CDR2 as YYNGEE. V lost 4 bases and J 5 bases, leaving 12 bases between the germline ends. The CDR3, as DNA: TGTGCCAGCAGCTCCCGGGACCGATATGGCTACACCTTC. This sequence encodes CASSSRDRYGYTF. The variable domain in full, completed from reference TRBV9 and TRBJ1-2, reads DSGVTQTPKHLITATGQRVTLRCSPRSGDLSVYWYQQSLDQGLQFLIQYYNGEERAKGNILERFSAQQFPDLHSELNLSSLELGDSALYFCASSSRDRYGYTFGSGTRLTVV.

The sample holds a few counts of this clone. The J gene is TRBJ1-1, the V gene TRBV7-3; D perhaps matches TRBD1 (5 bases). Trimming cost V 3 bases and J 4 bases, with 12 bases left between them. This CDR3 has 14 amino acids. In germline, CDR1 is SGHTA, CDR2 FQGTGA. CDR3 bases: TGTGCCAGCAGCTTGATCCCCGGGGGCACTGAAGCTTTCTTT. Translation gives CASSLIPGGTEAFF.

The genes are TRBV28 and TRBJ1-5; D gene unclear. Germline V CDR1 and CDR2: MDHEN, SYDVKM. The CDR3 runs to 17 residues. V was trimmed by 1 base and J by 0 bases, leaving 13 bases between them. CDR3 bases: TGTGCCAGCAGTTTATCACGGCAGGCGTATAGCAATCAGCCCCAGCATTTT. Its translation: CASSLSRQAYSNQPQHF. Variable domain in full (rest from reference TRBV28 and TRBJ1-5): DVKVTQSSRYLVKRTGEKVFLECVQDMDHENMFWYRQDPGLGLRLIYFSYDVKMKEKGDIPEGYSVSREKKERFSLILESASTNQTSMYLCASSLSRQAYSNQPQHFGDGTRLSIL.

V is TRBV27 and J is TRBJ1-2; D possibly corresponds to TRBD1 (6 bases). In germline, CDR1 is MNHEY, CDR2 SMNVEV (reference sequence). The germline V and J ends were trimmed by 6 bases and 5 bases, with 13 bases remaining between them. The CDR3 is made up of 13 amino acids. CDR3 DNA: TGTGCCAGCAGCCCCGACAGGAAATATGGCTACACCTTC. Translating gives CASSPDRKYGYTF.

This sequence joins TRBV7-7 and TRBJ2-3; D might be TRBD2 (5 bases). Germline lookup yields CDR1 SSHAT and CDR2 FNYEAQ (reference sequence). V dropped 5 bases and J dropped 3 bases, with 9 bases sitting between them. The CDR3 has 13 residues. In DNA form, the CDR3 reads TGTGCCAGCAGCCCCCGGGGAACAGATACGCAGTATTTT. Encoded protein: CASSPRGTDTQYF.

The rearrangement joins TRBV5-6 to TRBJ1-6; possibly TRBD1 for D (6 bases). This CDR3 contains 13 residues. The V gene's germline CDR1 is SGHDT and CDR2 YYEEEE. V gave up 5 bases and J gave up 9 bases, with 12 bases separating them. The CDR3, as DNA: TGTGCCAGCAGTTCGGGGGGGGCTTCACCCCTCCACTTT. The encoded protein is CASSSGGASPLHF.

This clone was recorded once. The CDR3 DNA sequence: TGCGCCAGCAGCTCAAGGAGTAGAGATGAGCAGTTCTTC. Amino acid sequence: CASSSRSRDEQFF. The J gene is TRBJ2-1, the V gene TRBV4-1; D unresolved. V gave up 5 bases and J gave up 8 bases, with 13 bases separating them. The V gene's germline CDR1 is MGHRA and CDR2 YSYEKL. The CDR3 is 13 amino acids.

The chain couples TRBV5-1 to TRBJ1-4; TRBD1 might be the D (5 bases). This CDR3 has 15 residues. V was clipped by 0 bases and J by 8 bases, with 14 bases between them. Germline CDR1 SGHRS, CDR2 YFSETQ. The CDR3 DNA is TGCGCCAGCAGCTTGGGTGGGGCTGCTTGGGAAAAACTGTTTTTT. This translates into CASSLGGAAWEKLFF.

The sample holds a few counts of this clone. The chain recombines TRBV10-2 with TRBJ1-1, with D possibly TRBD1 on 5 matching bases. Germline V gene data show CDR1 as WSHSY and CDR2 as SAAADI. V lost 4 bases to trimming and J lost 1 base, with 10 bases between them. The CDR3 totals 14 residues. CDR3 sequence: CASSGETGNTEAFF. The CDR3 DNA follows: TGCGCCAGCAGTGGAGAAACAGGGAACACTGAAGCTTTCTTT.

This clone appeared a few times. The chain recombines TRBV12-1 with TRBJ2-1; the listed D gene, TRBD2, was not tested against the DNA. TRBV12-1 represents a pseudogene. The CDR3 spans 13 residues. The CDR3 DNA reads TGTGCCAGCAGAAATACTAGAGATCATGAGCAGTTCTTC. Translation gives CASRNTRDHEQFF.

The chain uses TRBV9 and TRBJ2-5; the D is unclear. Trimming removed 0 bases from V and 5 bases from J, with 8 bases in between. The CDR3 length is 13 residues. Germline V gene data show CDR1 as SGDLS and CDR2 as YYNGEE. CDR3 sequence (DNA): TGTGCCAGCAGCGTAGGGAGTGAGGAGACCCAGTACTTC. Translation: CASSVGSEETQYF.

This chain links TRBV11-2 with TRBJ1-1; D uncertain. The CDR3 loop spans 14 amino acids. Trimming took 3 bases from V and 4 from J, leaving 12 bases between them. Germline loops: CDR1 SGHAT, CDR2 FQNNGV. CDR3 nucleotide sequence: TGTGCCAGCAGCTTCACGGAAGGTGGCACTGAAGCTTTCTTT. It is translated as CASSFTEGGTEAFF.

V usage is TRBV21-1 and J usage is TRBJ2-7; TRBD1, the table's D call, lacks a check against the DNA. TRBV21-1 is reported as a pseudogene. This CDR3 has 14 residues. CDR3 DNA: TGTGCCAGCAGTTACAGGGGGCGCGCCTACGAGCAGTACTTC. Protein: CASSYRGRAYEQYF.

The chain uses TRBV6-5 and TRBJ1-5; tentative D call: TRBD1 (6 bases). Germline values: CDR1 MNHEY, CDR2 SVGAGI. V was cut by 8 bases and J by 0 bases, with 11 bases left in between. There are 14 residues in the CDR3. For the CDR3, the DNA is TGTGCCAGCGGGGGGGCGTATAGCAATCAGCCCCAGCATTTT. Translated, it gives CASGGAYSNQPQHF.